Listed here are 9 T cell receptor beta chains from one sample, sequenced in a study of blood T cell repertoires in COVID-19. Profiled with immunoSEQ multiplex PCR; TCRdb holds only in-frame clones, not every one. The sample gives 340,000 or so clones, over 70% of which show up once; roughly 3% is in the top ten. What was sequenced was peripheral blood. The receptors were sampled from a man aged 25-45 years with active or convalescent COVID-19.

The chain recombines TRBV12-5 with TRBJ2-3; D uncertain. V was shortened by 6 bases and J by 2 bases, with 3 bases between the two germline ends. The germline V gene has CDR1 LGHNT and CDR2 FRNRAP. This CDR3 comprises 11 residues. CDR3 region: CASGNTDTQYF. The CDR3 region has the DNA TGTGCTAGTGGCAACACAGATACGCAGTATTTT.

The chain combines TRBV10-3 with TRBJ1-2; the D gene is possibly TRBD1 (6 bases). The germline gives CDR1 ENHRY, CDR2 SYGVKD. CDR3 length: 15 amino acids. The ends were cut back, 8 bases at V and 4 bases at J, with 20 bases in the middle. The CDR3 sequence is CAIQPEGGQGYGYTF. DNA for the CDR3: TGTGCCATCCAACCCGAGGGGGGGCAGGGCTATGGCTACACCTTC.

This clone occurred a few times. The chain has TRBV11-2 and TRBJ2-2; D could derive from TRBD1 or TRBD2 (6 bases each). CDR1 is SGHAT, CDR2 FQNNGV, per germline. The CDR3 is 16 amino acids. V was shortened by 5 bases and J by 3 bases, with 16 bases between the two germline ends. The CDR3: CASSLARGRDTGELFF. CDR3 coding DNA: TGTGCCAGCAGCCTAGCGAGGGGGAGAGACACCGGGGAGCTGTTTTTT.

The chain combines TRBV15 with TRBJ2-1; 7 nucleotides align to TRBD2. The CDR3 is 14 residues long. Losses at the gene ends were 1 base for V and 6 bases for J; bases not matched to a gene: 3. Germline values: CDR1 LNHNV, CDR2 YYDKDF (reference sequence). In DNA form, the CDR3 reads TGTGCCACCAGCAGAGGGGGGGGTGGCAATGAGCAGTTCTTC. This gives the protein CATSRGGGGNEQFF.

The genes are TRBV4-2 and TRBJ2-5, with 7 bases fitting TRBD2. V shed 1 base, J shed 5 bases, and the junction held 7 bases outside the gene matches. This CDR3 spans 15 amino acids. CDR1 is LGHNA and CDR2 is YNFKEQ in the germline V gene. The CDR3, as DNA: TGTGCCAGCAGCCAAGGATCGGCGGGAGAGGAGACCCAGTACTTC. Its protein product is CASSQGSAGEETQYF.

The V call is TRBV30, the J call TRBJ1-6; a weak D match, TRBD1 (5 bases). V was pared by 1 base and J by 7 bases, with 8 bases between. The CDR3 totals 13 residues. Germline CDR1 and CDR2: GTSNPN and SVGIG (reference sequence). In DNA form, the CDR3 reads TGTGCCTGGAGTGGCAGGGCCAATTCACCCCTCCACTTT. This encodes CAWSGRANSPLHF.

The chain is built from TRBV30 and TRBJ2-2; 10 positions match TRBD2. The CDR3 extends over 17 amino acids. J lost 5 bases, V lost 2 bases, and 11 bases had no gene match. Germline V lookup: CDR1 GTSNPN, CDR2 SVGIG (reference sequence). CDR3 sequence reads: CAWSTTSGRARTGELFF. The CDR3 DNA is TGTGCCTGGAGTACGACTAGCGGGCGTGCCAGGACCGGGGAGCTGTTTTTT.

There are a few counts of this clone. The chain recombines TRBV30 with TRBJ2-7; no clear D. V was pared by 0 bases and J by 2 bases, with 8 bases between. The CDR3 is 13 residues long. CDR1 and CDR2 (germline): GTSNPN, SVGIG (reference sequence). CDR3 in amino acids: CAWSVTSTYEQYF. The CDR3 DNA reads TGTGCCTGGAGTGTAACTTCCACCTACGAGCAGTACTTC.

The chain links TRBV11-3 to TRBJ2-7; TRBD1 matches 9 bases. The CDR3 is made up of 13 amino acids. Trimming at V came to 7 bases and at J to 4 bases, leaving 5 bases not matched to a gene. Germline V gene data show CDR1 as SGHNT and CDR2 as YENEEA. CDR3 protein: CASTRDREYEQYF. CDR3 coding DNA: TGTGCCAGCACCCGGGACAGGGAATACGAGCAGTACTTC.